This T cell receptor beta chain was recovered during a study of T cell responses to AZD1222 COVID-19 vaccine. For the study at large: Second-dose schedules of about 4 or about 12 weeks were combined. Regarding the study as a whole: Spike-wide coverage was observed for vaccine-associated CD4 TCRs, with dominant responses at 160-218 and 743-854. AZD1222 recipients seropositive at baseline numbered only 5 or 6. Most donors were white British and more were female, and clonal diversity was possibly underestimated.

A note on this clone: Its antigen is not known.

CDR1 is SGHTA and CDR2 is FQGNSA in the germline V gene. V shed 3 bases and J shed 4 bases, with 4 bases lying between them. CDR3 length: 12 amino acids. TCRdb keeps only in-frame clones here, not all; method: immunoSEQ multiplex PCR. Altogether fewer than 110,000 clones are present, roughly 87% being singletons, with the ten largest covering more than 15%. The V and J genes are TRBV7-2 and TRBJ1-5; D gene unclear. Sequencing used peripheral blood, obtained on day 0 of AZD1222 vaccination. The TCR comes from an adult in good health. The CDR3 DNA reads as TGTGCCAGCAGCTTCAGTAATCAGCCCCAGCATTTT. Its protein product is CASSFSNQPQHF.